The subject of this entry is one TCR beta chain. Its specificity is unknown. The sample is drawn from a study of vaccination effects on CD4 cells after COVID-19. Study as a whole: Each participant received a vaccine that was either BNT162b2 or mRNA-1273, given as two doses.

The repertoire was sequenced with immunoSEQ multiplex PCR; TCRdb's copy has only in-frame clones and lacks some. This repertoire shows 35,000 to 40,000 clones, approximately 72% found once; its top ten account for about 2.9%. Subsequent to roughly 10 days of culture, CD4+ T cells were isolated. Absence of prior SARS-CoV-2 infection characterized the vaccine recipients, who showed negative nucleocapsid antibodies. Trimming stripped 5 bases from V and 6 bases from J, with 17 bases between. Germline V gene sequence: CDR1 LNHDA, CDR2 SQIVND (reference sequence). The CDR3 extends over 15 amino acids. Sequenced here: CD4+ T cells from PBMCs cultured without peptide, sampled before COVID-19 vaccination. The chain uses TRBV19 and TRBJ2-1, with D possibly called TRBD1 or TRBD2 (5 bases each). The source is a human donor who received a COVID-19 vaccine. CDR3 nucleotides: TGTGCCAGTAGTCTTGGGGGTGGAAATGGCAATGAGCAGTTCTTC. Encoded protein: CASSLGGGNGNEQFF.